The 3 T cell receptor beta chains below were found in one sample sequenced in a study of shared T cell receptors in the human thymus. The protocol was immunoSEQ multiplex PCR, while the TCRdb copy is restricted to in-frame clones and leaves out a portion. Counted here are about 610,000 clones, 88% occurring once; the ten biggest clones make up approximately 0.01%. Another study also made use of these data, one on human thymus T cells.

Material for sequencing was thymocytes. The receptor set was obtained from a boy younger than two with a congenital heart defect.

The rearrangement uses TRBV20-1 and TRBJ2-7, with unresolved D. V lost 0 bases and J lost 6, with 6 bases in between. Germline lookup yields CDR1 DFQATT and CDR2 SNEGSKA (reference sequence). This CDR3 is built from 11 residues. CDR3 loop: CSARDLFEQYF. DNA for the CDR3: TGCAGTGCTAGAGACCTCTTCGAGCAGTACTTC.

The chain carries TRBV6-5 and TRBJ2-5, with 7 bases identical to TRBD1. V shed 5 bases and J 3 bases; nucleotides not matched to a gene: 3. The CDR3 length is 13 residues. Germline values: CDR1 MNHEY, CDR2 SVGAGI. The CDR3 protein is CASSRDREETQYF. The CDR3 DNA reads TGTGCCAGCAGTAGGGACAGAGAAGAGACCCAGTACTTC.

V and J are TRBV10-3 and TRBJ2-1; D perhaps matches TRBD2 (5 bases). Between the trimmed V and J ends, which lost 3 bases and 0 bases, there was a span of 12 bases. The germline V gene has CDR1 ENHRY and CDR2 SYGVKD. The CDR3 totals 16 residues. The CDR3: CAISEGLAPSYNEQFF. Here the CDR3 DNA reads TGTGCCATCAGTGAAGGGTTAGCGCCCTCCTACAATGAGCAGTTCTTC.